Here is one T cell receptor (beta chain) with its context. As processed by the authors: Amplification of reference gene primers provided the estimated nucleated cell counts. The table came from immunoSEQ multiplex PCR; TCRdb's copy has only in-frame clones and leaves some out. V and J calls plus clone size are reproduced from that table; the DNA served to infer D and trimming. There are 95,000 to 110,000 clones in the sample; approximately 90% occur only once, and 15% to 20% lies in the top ten. The data are from a study of blood T cell repertoires in COVID-19. On the study more broadly: Nucleic acid was either cDNA or gDNA, and it came from T cells, B-cell-depleted T cells, or PBMCs.

Germline loops: CDR1 MNHEY, CDR2 SVGAGI. The CDR3 covers 16 residues. With V trimmed by 4 bases and J by 6 bases, 7 bases remained unmatched. The J gene is TRBJ2-7, the V gene TRBV6-5, with 15 bases that match TRBD2. The TCR sequence derives from a woman older than 75 in a cohort sampled during active COVID-19. Material: peripheral blood. CDR3 in DNA: TGTGCCAGCAGTTTCGGACTAGCGGGAGGGTTCTTCGAGCAGTACTTC. Its protein product is CASSFGLAGGFFEQYF.